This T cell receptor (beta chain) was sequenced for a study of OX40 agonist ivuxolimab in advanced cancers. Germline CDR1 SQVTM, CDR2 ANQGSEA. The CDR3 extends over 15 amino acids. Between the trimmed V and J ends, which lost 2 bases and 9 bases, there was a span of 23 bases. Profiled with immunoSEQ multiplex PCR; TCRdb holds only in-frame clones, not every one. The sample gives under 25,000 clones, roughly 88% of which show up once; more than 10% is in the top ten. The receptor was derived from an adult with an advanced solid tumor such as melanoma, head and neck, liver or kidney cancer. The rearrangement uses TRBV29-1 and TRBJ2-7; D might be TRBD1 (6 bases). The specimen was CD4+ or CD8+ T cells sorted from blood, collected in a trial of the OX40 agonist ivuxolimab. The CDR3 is CSVEHGLQGRRGQYF. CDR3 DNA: TGCAGCGTTGAACATGGGCTACAGGGTCGCCGGGGGCAGTACTTC.